The 7 T cell receptor beta chains below were found in one sample sequenced in a study of blood T cell repertoires in COVID-19. Data came from immunoSEQ multiplex PCR; TCRdb stores just in-frame clones and leaves some out. The sample has about 330,000 clones, about 82% seen once. The sequenced material came from peripheral blood. Receptors were obtained from a woman between 45 and 65 years old with acute or convalescent COVID-19.

The chain uses TRBV6-5 and TRBJ2-3; D gene unclear. The V gene lost 4 bases and the J gene lost 2 bases, with 7 bases spanning the gap. The CDR3 has 13 amino acids. Germline values: CDR1 MNHEY, CDR2 SVGAGI. The chain's CDR3 is CASSSSITDTQYF. The CDR3 DNA reads as TGTGCCAGCAGTTCGTCTATCACAGATACGCAGTATTTT.

A word on this clone: Other nucleotide sequences in the sample specify the same CDR3. The chain links TRBV28 to TRBJ1-2, with 8 bases aligning to TRBD1. The CDR3 spans 13 residues. Germline lookup yields CDR1 MDHEN and CDR2 SYDVKM. V dropped 3 bases and J dropped 3; count of bases not matched to a gene: 0. The CDR3 DNA reads as TGTGCCAGCAGTTTGACAGGGGACTATGGCTACACCTTC. It codes for CASSLTGDYGYTF.

The chain couples TRBV6-2 or TRBV6-3 to TRBJ2-3; 9 nucleotides line up with TRBD2. This CDR3 region has 15 residues. Germline V CDR1 and CDR2: MNHEY, SVGEGT. With V trimmed by 4 bases and J by 4 bases, 6 bases remained unmatched. The CDR3 spells CASSFQAGGPDTQYF. The DNA for the CDR3 is TGTGCCAGCAGTTTCCAGGCGGGAGGGCCAGATACGCAGTATTTT.

The sample holds a few counts of this clone. This sequence joins TRBV6-5 and TRBJ2-4, with D possibly being TRBD1 (6 bases). The CDR3 is made up of 15 amino acids. Germline lookup yields CDR1 MNHEY and CDR2 SVGAGI. Trimming took 6 bases from V and 3 from J, leaving 15 bases between them. The CDR3, as DNA: TGTGCCAGCAGCCAACAGGGTGGGAGCAAAAACATTCAGTACTTC. This encodes CASSQQGGSKNIQYF.

The CDR3 region has the DNA TGTGCCAGCAGCCCAGGCACAGGGGGTTCACCCCTCCACTTT. Encoded protein: CASSPGTGGSPLHF. The chain couples TRBV28 to TRBJ1-6; 8 bases are shared with TRBD1. The CDR3 is 14 amino acids. The junction had 7 bases not matched to a gene; V was cut back by 6 bases and J by 9 bases. Germline loops: CDR1 MDHEN, CDR2 SYDVKM.

J is TRBJ1-2 and V is TRBV5-1; TRBD1 is a possible D gene (5 bases). The CDR3 runs 16 residues. V dropped 4 bases and J dropped 4 bases, with 20 bases sitting between them. CDR1 is SGHRS and CDR2 is YFSETQ in the germline V gene. Here the CDR3 DNA reads TGCGCCAGCAGCCCCTCTCCCAGGGAGGCCTTCTATGGCTACACCTTC. Translated, it gives CASSPSPREAFYGYTF.

This clone was recorded only once. V gene TRBV6-2 or TRBV6-3 combines with J gene TRBJ1-2; possible D gene TRBD1, 5 bases. The CDR3 is made up of 16 amino acids. The V end was cut by 0 bases, the J end by 1 base, with 12 bases between. CDR1 is MNHEY, CDR2 SVGEGT, per germline. The CDR3 loop reads CASSYSWEDNNYGYTF. The CDR3 bases are TGTGCCAGCAGTTACTCGTGGGAGGACAATAACTATGGCTACACCTTC.